What follows describes a single TCR beta chain. Germline loops: CDR1 KGHSH, CDR2 LQKENI. Trimming stripped 3 bases from V and 5 bases from J, with 10 bases between. This CDR3 is 13 amino acids long. The data belong to a study of blood T cell repertoires in COVID-19. On the study more broadly: COVID-19 samples from acute and convalescent phases originated in the United States, Italy and Spain. PBMCs, B-cell-depleted T cells, or T cells were the source of the cDNA or gDNA that made up the material.

Original data processing: Reference gene primer amplification in the assay estimated nucleated cell counts. Sequencing used immunoSEQ multiplex PCR; TCRdb keeps in-frame clones, though not all of them. V and J calls and clone size are given by that table; D and trimming were obtained from the DNA. The sample gives fewer than 90,000 clones, roughly 80% of which show up once; roughly 45% is in the top ten. The sample comprised peripheral blood. The sequence was collected from a human donor in a cohort sampled during active COVID-19. The chain employs TRBV18 and TRBJ1-2; perhaps TRBD1 as D (6 bases). The DNA of the CDR3 is TGTGCCAGCTCACCGGGACAACTGTATGGCTACACCTTC. It codes for CASSPGQLYGYTF.